This note documents a single T cell receptor beta chain sequence. Its specificity is not known. Other DNA sequences in the same sample also yield this CDR3. V gave up 6 bases and J gave up 1 base, with 12 bases separating them. The CDR3 has 14 amino acids. Germline V gives CDR1 WNHNN, CDR2 SYGVQD (reference sequence). This entry is derived from a study of shared clonotypes between healthy human individuals. Across the whole study: Three men and two women, aged 18 to 49, were donors. Each donor's CD8 memory used one plate, CD8 naive two, each CD4 subset three. Overall study findings and caveats: Across subsets, estimated richness was generally greater for naive than for memory populations.

Sequencing was performed with immunoSEQ multiplex PCR; in TCRdb, only in-frame clones are kept and a portion is missing. This sample has some 2,400,000 clones, with approximately 95% found just once. The clonotype originates from a young man in good health. The sequenced material came from naive CD4+ T cells sorted from blood. Subset meaning: CD45RA+ positively selected. The chain couples TRBV10-1 to TRBJ1-1; D might be TRBD1 (6 bases). CDR3 in DNA: TGCGCCAGCAGCGCCGGACAGAAGAACACTGAAGCTTTCTTT. As protein: CASSAGQKNTEAFF.